Each of the 8 T cell receptor beta chains below was sequenced from the same sample in a study of blood T cell repertoires in COVID-19. Data came from immunoSEQ multiplex PCR; TCRdb stores just in-frame clones and leaves some out. The profile shows approximately 270,000 clones, about nine tenths of them singletons. Input material: peripheral blood. All receptors come from a woman aged 25 to 39 with COVID-19, enrolled during active disease.

Only one count was recorded for this clone. The DNA of the CDR3 is TGTGCCAGCAGTGCGAGACTAGCGGGGGTGGGGGAGGAGACCCAGTACTTC. Translating gives CASSARLAGVGEETQYF. The rearrangement uses TRBV25-1 and TRBJ2-5; 12 bases agree with TRBD2. V was clipped by 4 bases and J by 5 bases; unmatched bases: 11. The germline CDR1 and CDR2 sequences are MGHDK and SYGVNS. This CDR3 is 17 amino acids long.

The chain has TRBV4-3 and TRBJ2-1, with 8 bases identical to TRBD1. With V trimmed by 1 base and J by 12 bases, 2 bases remained unmatched. Germline V gene data show CDR1 as LGHNA and CDR2 as YSLEER. The CDR3 has 12 residues. This CDR3 is CASSQGTGGQFF. As DNA, the CDR3 is TGCGCCAGCAGCCAAGGAACAGGGGGGCAGTTCTTC.

J is TRBJ1-2 and V is TRBV10-3; 12 positions match TRBD1. Trimming at V came to 8 bases and at J to 6 bases, leaving 10 bases not matched to a gene. Germline CDR1 is ENHRY and CDR2 is SYGVKD. The CDR3 extends over 15 amino acids. CDR3 coding DNA: TGTGCCATCCCCACTCCGGGACAGGGGGCAAATGGCTACACCTTC. As protein: CAIPTPGQGANGYTF.

This clone has a handful of counts. The rearrangement uses TRBV9 and TRBJ2-1; D remains unclear. The CDR3 consists of 17 residues. Trimming pared 4 bases from V and 0 bases from J, leaving 17 bases between. In germline, CDR1 is SGDLS, CDR2 YYNGEE. The CDR3 loop reads CASSPRRGASSYNEQFF. The CDR3 DNA sequence: TGTGCCAGCAGCCCCCGCCGCGGCGCTTCCTCCTACAATGAGCAGTTCTTC.

The chain has TRBV19 and TRBJ2-3; D is perhaps TRBD1 (5 bases). The V gene lost 3 bases and the J gene lost 1 base, with 8 bases spanning the gap. The length of the CDR3 is 14 residues. CDR1 is LNHDA, CDR2 SQIVND, per germline (reference sequence). The CDR3 loop is CASSIGRGTDTQYF. The DNA for the CDR3 is TGTGCCAGTAGTATCGGCAGGGGCACAGATACGCAGTATTTT.

The chain employs TRBV6-1 and TRBJ1-4, with 9 bases matching TRBD1. V dropped 0 bases and J dropped 8; count of bases not matched to a gene: 7. Germline CDR1 reads MNHNS; CDR2 reads SASEGT. The CDR3 extends over 16 amino acids. The CDR3 loop reads CASSEALGTGNEKLFF. CDR3 in DNA: TGTGCCAGCAGTGAAGCCCTCGGGACAGGGAACGAAAAACTGTTTTTT.

The CDR3 DNA follows: TGTGCCTGGAGTGTATTGGGGGCCCATAATCAGCCCCAGCATTTT. The encoded protein is CAWSVLGAHNQPQHF. J is TRBJ1-5 and V is TRBV30, with TRBD1 as a possible D gene (6 bases). Trimming pared 0 bases from V and 4 bases from J, leaving 13 bases between. This CDR3 spans 15 amino acids. Germline CDR1 GTSNPN, CDR2 SVGIG (reference sequence).

The chain carries TRBV6-2 or TRBV6-3 and TRBJ2-7; D gene uncertain. CDR3 length equals 12 residues. Germline V CDR1 and CDR2: MNHEY, SVGEGT. Trimming shortened V by 0 bases and J by 7 bases, and 7 bases separated the two germline ends. The CDR3 DNA reads as TGTGCCAGCAGTTACTCGACGGGTGAGCAGTACTTC. This gives the protein CASSYSTGEQYF.